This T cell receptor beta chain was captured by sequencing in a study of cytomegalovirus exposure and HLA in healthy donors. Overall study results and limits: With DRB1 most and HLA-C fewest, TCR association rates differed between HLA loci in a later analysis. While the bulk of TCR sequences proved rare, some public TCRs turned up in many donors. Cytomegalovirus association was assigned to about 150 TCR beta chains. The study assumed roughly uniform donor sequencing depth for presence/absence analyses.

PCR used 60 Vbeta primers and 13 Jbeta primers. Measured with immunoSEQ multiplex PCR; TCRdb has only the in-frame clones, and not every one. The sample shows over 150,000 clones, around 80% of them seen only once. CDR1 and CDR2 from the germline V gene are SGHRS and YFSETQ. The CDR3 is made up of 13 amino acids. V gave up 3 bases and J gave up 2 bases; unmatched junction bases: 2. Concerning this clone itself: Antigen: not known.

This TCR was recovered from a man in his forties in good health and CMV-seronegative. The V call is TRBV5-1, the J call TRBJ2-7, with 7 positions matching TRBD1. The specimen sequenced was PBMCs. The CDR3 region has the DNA TGCGCCAGCAGCTGGACAGGACCCTACGAGCAGTACTTC. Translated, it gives CASSWTGPYEQYF.